The source of this T cell receptor (beta chain) is a study of Ad26.COV2.S vaccination and SARS-CoV-2 variants. Study information: The authors gave Ad26.COV2.S intramuscularly, either once or twice 56 days apart.

Study-level findings and limits: Vaccine recipients showed a spike-specific TCR breadth that was higher than in placebo recipients.

Treatment reported: about 20 received Ad26.COV2.S at low or high dose, single or two shots; five or six received placebo; per-sample allocation not given. Sampling was done on day 63 after the first vaccine or placebo injection. An adult aged 18-55 years in Boston served as the donor. Turning to this clone: The antigen is unknown.

Profiled with immunoSEQ multiplex PCR; TCRdb holds only in-frame clones, not every one. This table holds a few hundred thousand clones, more than 75% found once. Germline V CDR1 and CDR2: LGHDT, YNNKEL (reference sequence). V lost 1 base to trimming and J lost 0 bases, with 14 bases between them. CDR3 length equals 17 residues. The TCR was taken from a person between 18 and 60 years old who received the Ad26.COV2.S COVID-19 vaccine or a placebo. J is TRBJ2-3 and V is TRBV3-1 (or the pseudogene TRBV3-2); D ambiguous. The sequencing here drew on peripheral blood, taken in a trial of Ad26.COV2.S vaccine versus placebo. The chain's CDR3 is CASSQGDSANSTDTQYF. DNA of the CDR3: TGTGCCAGCAGCCAAGGTGACTCCGCAAATAGCACAGATACGCAGTATTTT.